Detailed here is one TCR beta chain. This clonotype was counted at least ten times. Its cognate antigen has yet to be identified. The record has no base qualities; no much larger clone is one base away. This sample was included in a study of regulatory T cells in long-lasting Graves disease (TCRdb year 2021). For the study in its entirety: To count as having persistent Graves' disease, a patient had to have received antithyroid drug treatment for over 5 years with TSH receptor autoantibodies remaining persistently positive. A total of 35 or so samples were covered by TCR sequencing, comprising approximately 13 persistent and 20 or so newly diagnosed Graves' disease patients. On average, persistent Graves' disease patients in the clinical cohort had been on antithyroid drugs for approximately 10 years. The study was conducted in China and was registered as a clinical trial. This study used TCR sequencing and RNA sequencing of peripheral blood to compare persistent Graves' disease patients against newly diagnosed Graves' disease patients.

Reading the label with the study, this specimen's time point is: persistent/refractory GD, antithyroid drugs over 5 years with positive TRAb. For both TCR sequencing and RNA sequencing, RNA was extracted from PBMCs in TRIzol. Graves' disease was diagnosed according to American Thyroid Association guidelines. Patients were recruited from an endocrinology department in Xi'an, China. Each patient gave about 9.1 milliliters of peripheral blood, collected in an EDTA anticoagulant tube. Ficoll Paque Plus density gradient separation was used to isolate PBMCs, and no further T cell sorting was done. An Agilent 2100 Bioanalyzer and agarose gel were used to check RNA quality, and a NanoDrop 2000 was used to measure RNA concentration. Library generation was performed with multiplex PCR. Instrument on record: Illumina HiSeq 4000. To build TCR beta libraries, CDR3 regions were amplified by Arm-PCR using iRepertoire HTBI primers. Before sequencing, the PCR products went through gel purification. The paper's processing steps were these. A total of 60 to 80 TRBV and 14 TRBJ segments were identified across samples and were used for gene usage analysis of CDR3 amino acid clonotypes. COPE and FqMerger were used to merge filtered high-quality paired reads into contigs. BLAST was used to align contigs to IMGT TRBV, TRBD and TRBJ reference genes, with CDR3 defined following IMGT. Clonotypes above 0.1% frequency were classified as highly expanded clones. Repertoire diversity was measured by Shannon entropy, and V-J evenness by the Gini coefficient. A clonotype was considered public if more than one individual shared it. Clones were called with MiXCR by TCRdb after fastp trimmed the public reads at Q25, and only in-frame beta chains were retained. Rows with a matching CDR3 protein are joined into one entry that keeps the most common DNA and genes. The V and J calls follow TCRdb's processing rather than the paper's. The table for this sample lists 350,000 to 500,000 distinct CDR3 sequences; roughly 23% of them were counted only once. More than 13% of the sample rests with the top ten.

The full study reports these points: Only peripheral blood was studied, because thyroid tissue, the primary lesion, was inaccessible. As a limitation, the authors acknowledged that the small sample size may reduce accuracy. Sequencing and analysis were restricted to the TCR beta chain. A larger number of public clonotypes was shared among persistent patients (around 3,000) than among newly diagnosed patients (around 970). Compared with newly diagnosed patients, persistent Graves' disease patients had lower TCR Shannon entropy and fewer highly expanded clones, which suggests clonal expansion.

The sequences come from peripheral blood mononuclear cells (PBMCs), collected when the disease was refractory, from a patient treated with antithyroid drugs. The clonotype was recovered from a female donor with Graves disease.

The nucleotide sequence reads TGTGCCAGCAGTGTTTTCGACAGGAACCATGGCTACACCTTC. It encodes CASSVFDRNHGYTF. This sequence uses TRBV6-1 and TRBJ1-2; matching of 6 bases hints at TRBD1 as the D gene. Including the terminal cysteine and phenylalanine, the CDR3 comprises 14 residues. Here the CDR3 DNA is all that survives: 42 bases in frame from base 1. For CDR1 and CDR2, the germline V gene lists MNHNS and SASEGT. V lost 4 bases and J lost 6 bases; the stretch between them is 15 bases long.